The next 27 T cell receptor beta chains were all read from a single sample in a study of T cells in localized non-small cell lung cancer. Method: immunoSEQ multiplex PCR; TCRdb's copy keeps in-frame clones and lacks some. The table lists tens of thousands of clones, more than 70% of them singletons. The material was peripheral blood mononuclear cells, obtained before any cancer treatment. Every receptor here comes from a woman aged 35 to 70 with stage III lung adenocarcinoma.

The chain couples TRBV7-9 to TRBJ2-2, with 12 bases aligning to TRBD2. This CDR3 spans 15 amino acids. Looked up from germline, CDR1 is SEHNR and CDR2 is FQNEAQ (reference sequence). V dropped 3 bases and J dropped 4; count of bases not matched to a gene: 0. The DNA of the CDR3 is TGTGCCAGCAGCTTGGGACTAGCGGGCACCGGGGAGCTGTTTTTT. The encoded protein is CASSLGLAGTGELFF.

The rearrangement links TRBV5-6 to TRBJ1-5, with 10 bases aligning to TRBD1. The germline CDR1 and CDR2 sequences are SGHDT and YYEEEE. This CDR3 region has 15 residues. The J segment lost 5 bases and the V segment lost 1 base, leaving 3 bases of the junction unmatched. This CDR3 reads CASSLSGTGDQPQHF. CDR3 nucleotide sequence: TGTGCCAGCAGCTTGAGTGGGACAGGGGATCAGCCCCAGCATTTT.

The V and J genes are TRBV27 and TRBJ1-5; no clear D gene. The CDR3 runs 12 residues. The germline CDR1 and CDR2 sequences are MNHEY and SMNVEV (reference sequence). Trimming removed 5 bases from V and 6 bases from J, with 8 bases in between. The CDR3 reads CASSLWGQPQHF. The CDR3, as DNA: TGTGCCAGCAGTCTTTGGGGTCAGCCCCAGCATTTT.

This rearrangement joins TRBV19 to TRBJ1-2, with D possibly TRBD1 on 6 matching bases. V lost 10 bases, J lost 5 bases, and 17 bases lay in between. This CDR3 region has 13 residues. Germline V lookup: CDR1 LNHDA, CDR2 SQIVND (reference sequence). The CDR3 region is CATTQGRGYGYTF. The CDR3 DNA is TGTGCCACTACCCAGGGGAGAGGATATGGCTACACCTTC.

This clone was seen once. This CDR3 reads CASRIREGEKLFF. CDR3 coding DNA: TGTGCCAGCAGGATCAGGGAGGGTGAAAAACTGTTTTTT. The chain combines TRBV25-1 with TRBJ1-4; D is perhaps TRBD1 (5 bases). Per the germline V gene, CDR1 is MGHDK and CDR2 is SYGVNS. The CDR3 runs to 13 residues. V was cut by 6 bases and J by 7 bases, with 12 bases left in between.

The rearrangement links TRBV27 to TRBJ1-1, with TRBD1 matching 12 bases. CDR3 size: 19 residues. J lost 4 bases, V lost 8 bases, and 20 bases had no gene match. The germline CDR1 and CDR2 sequences are MNHEY and SMNVEV (reference sequence). The CDR3 reads CASPEKKPGQGARGTEAFF. The CDR3 region has the DNA TGTGCCAGCCCGGAGAAAAAACCGGGACAGGGGGCGCGGGGCACTGAAGCTTTCTTT.

This clone was seen just once. The chain links TRBV20-1 to TRBJ2-1; D might be TRBD2 (5 bases). Germline V lookup: CDR1 DFQATT, CDR2 SNEGSKA (reference sequence). The CDR3 loop spans 11 amino acids. Trimming stripped 6 bases from V and 5 bases from J, with 8 bases between. The CDR3 DNA reads TGCAGTGCATCCGGGAACAATGAGCAGTTCTTC. Translated: CSASGNNEQFF.

This clone was found once. This rearrangement joins TRBV10-1 to TRBJ2-2; unclear D gene. The germline gives CDR1 WNHNN, CDR2 SYGVQD (reference sequence). This CDR3 has 11 amino acids. Trimming removed 6 bases at V and 5 bases at J, with 4 bases between. The DNA for the CDR3 is TGCGCCAGCAGAGGAACCGGGGAGCTGTTTTTT. Protein sequence: CASRGTGELFF.

V and J are TRBV4-1 and TRBJ1-3; D remains unclear. There are 15 residues in the CDR3. Trimming removed 2 bases at V and 3 bases at J, with 11 bases between. CDR1 is MGHRA, CDR2 YSYEKL, per germline. CDR3 bases: TGCGCCAGCAGCCAAATAAGTGCTCTTGGAAACACCATATATTTT. Its protein is CASSQISALGNTIYF.

V gene TRBV6-1 combines with J gene TRBJ2-5; no definite D call. Germline values: CDR1 MNHNS, CDR2 SASEGT. Trimming shortened V by 0 bases and J by 10 bases, and 3 bases separated the two germline ends. CDR3 length equals 10 residues. CDR3 sequence (DNA): TGTGCCAGCAGTGAAGCGGTCCAGTACTTC. This encodes CASSEAVQYF.

The table lists this clone with a few counts. The chain recombines TRBV30 with TRBJ1-1; unclear D gene. The CDR3 has 12 residues. The V end lost 0 bases, the J end lost 6 bases, and 8 bases lay between the germline ends. The germline CDR1 and CDR2 sequences are GTSNPN and SVGIG (reference sequence). The CDR3 DNA reads as TGTGCCTGGAGTGTAGGAGATTCTGAAGCTTTCTTT. As protein: CAWSVGDSEAFF.

This clone has only a few counts. V gene TRBV27 combines with J gene TRBJ1-4, with D unresolved. The CDR3 is 11 residues long. The V end lost 10 bases, the J end lost 8 bases, and 11 bases lay between the germline ends. The germline V gene encodes CDR1 MNHEY and CDR2 SMNVEV (reference sequence). This chain's CDR3 is CATKTGEKLFF. CDR3 in DNA: TGTGCCACCAAAACCGGAGAAAAACTGTTTTTT.

This clone was observed a handful of times. This chain joins TRBV19 and TRBJ2-7; D possibly corresponds to TRBD1 (6 bases). CDR3 length equals 13 residues. CDR1 is LNHDA and CDR2 is SQIVND in the germline V gene (reference sequence). The germline V and J ends were trimmed by 7 bases and 1 base, with 11 bases remaining between them. The CDR3 DNA follows: TGTGCCAGTATGGACAGTACGTCCTACGAGCAGTACTTC. This encodes CASMDSTSYEQYF.

V gene TRBV2 combines with J gene TRBJ1-5; a possible D gene is TRBD1 (6 bases). The germline V and J ends were trimmed by 6 bases and 6 bases, with 15 bases remaining between them. Germline lookup yields CDR1 SNHLY and CDR2 FYNNEI. The CDR3 runs 14 residues. In nucleotides, the CDR3 is TGTGCCAGCAGCCAGGGACACGGGGGTCAGCCCCAGCATTTT. Protein sequence: CASSQGHGGQPQHF.

The chain is built from TRBV5-4 and TRBJ2-1, with D uncertain. Germline V gives CDR1 SGHNT, CDR2 YYREEE (reference sequence). V was pared by 1 base and J by 4 bases, with 6 bases between. This CDR3 contains 13 residues. This chain's CDR3 is CASSLSRYNEQFF. CDR3 bases: TGTGCCAGCAGCTTGAGCCGATACAATGAGCAGTTCTTC.

The chain joins TRBV19 to TRBJ1-2; TRBD1 matches 9 bases. The CDR3 has 15 residues. The J segment lost 2 bases and the V segment lost 2 bases, leaving 3 bases of the junction unmatched. Germline V CDR1 and CDR2: LNHDA, SQIVND (reference sequence). The CDR3 DNA reads as TGTGCCAGTAGTATAACCGGGACAGGGAACTATGGCTACACCTTC. This sequence encodes CASSITGTGNYGYTF.

This clone was detected once. The gene calls are TRBV19 and TRBJ2-6; D remains ambiguous. The CDR3 is made up of 15 amino acids. Germline lookup yields CDR1 LNHDA and CDR2 SQIVND (reference sequence). V was trimmed by 5 bases and J by 0 bases, leaving 8 bases between them. The CDR3 region has the DNA TGTGCCAGTAGTCGGGCAGACTCTGGGGCCAACGTCCTGACTTTC. Translated: CASSRADSGANVLTF. The whole variable domain, remainder taken from reference TRBV19 and TRBJ2-6, is DGGITQSPKYLFRKEGQNVTLSCEQNLNHDAMYWYRQDPGQGLRLIYYSQIVNDFQKGDIAEGYSVSREKKESFPLTVTSAQKNPTAFYLCASSRADSGANVLTFGAGSRLTVL.

This rearrangement joins TRBV6-1 to TRBJ2-3, with a possible D match to TRBD2 (7 bases). This CDR3 is built from 17 residues. Deletions cut 5 bases from V and 0 bases from J, with 18 bases between. Per germline, CDR1 MNHNS and CDR2 SASEGT. CDR3 sequence reads: CASSKGGRGDSTDTQYF. The CDR3 DNA sequence: TGTGCCAGCAGTAAAGGTGGGAGGGGGGACAGCACAGATACGCAGTATTTT.

This sequence joins TRBV29-1 and TRBJ2-5; perhaps D is TRBD1 or TRBD2 (5 bases each). Germline assignment: CDR1 SQVTM and CDR2 ANQGSEA. The CDR3 is 12 amino acids. Trimming removed 4 bases from V and 3 bases from J, with 9 bases in between. The CDR3 sequence: CSVVLGEETQYF. The DNA for the CDR3 is TGCAGCGTTGTCTTGGGGGAAGAGACCCAGTACTTC.

The gene calls are TRBV19 and TRBJ1-5; 8 bases are a match to TRBD1. Germline trimming cut 6 bases from V and 2 bases from J; bases unmatched to any gene: 9. CDR3 size: 16 residues. CDR1 LNHDA and CDR2 SQIVND come from the germline V gene (reference sequence). CDR3 in DNA: TGTGCCAGTAGCCCCCGCCCGGACAGGGGCAATCAGCCCCAGCATTTT. Amino acid sequence: CASSPRPDRGNQPQHF.

The chain employs TRBV9 and TRBJ2-1; TRBD1 might be the D (5 bases). Germline-derived CDR1 and CDR2 are SGDLS and YYNGEE. The CDR3 loop spans 13 amino acids. Trimming took 2 bases from V and 4 from J, leaving 7 bases between them. The CDR3 loop is CASSVSGYNEQFF. The CDR3 DNA sequence: TGTGCCAGCAGCGTTTCAGGGTACAATGAGCAGTTCTTC.

The rearrangement links TRBV9 to TRBJ2-7; 8 nucleotides line up with TRBD2. CDR1 is SGDLS and CDR2 is YYNGEE in the germline V gene. CDR3 size: 15 residues. The V segment lost 0 bases and the J segment 4 bases; nucleotides outside the gene matches: 6. The CDR3 nucleotides read TGTGCCAGCAGCGTAGAACCGGGAGGGACATACGAGCAGTACTTC. It is translated as CASSVEPGGTYEQYF.

The chain combines TRBV11-2 with TRBJ2-3; D not certain. This CDR3 region has 15 residues. V lost 1 base to trimming and J lost 4 bases, with 12 bases between them. Germline V lookup: CDR1 SGHAT, CDR2 FQNNGV. This CDR3 reads CASSLVAPPADTQYF. The CDR3 DNA sequence: TGTGCCAGCAGCTTAGTCGCTCCGCCAGCAGATACGCAGTATTTT.

The V call is TRBV6-1, the J call TRBJ1-1; weak D call: TRBD1 (5 bases). The CDR3 extends over 16 amino acids. Deletions cut 3 bases from V and 5 bases from J, with 19 bases between. Germline loops: CDR1 MNHNS, CDR2 SASEGT. The DNA of the CDR3 is TGTGCCAGCAGTGACCCCGGAGGGCCCCAGGGAACTGAAGCTTTCTTT. Its translation is CASSDPGGPQGTEAFF.

The chain employs TRBV6-1 and TRBJ2-1; D assignment may be TRBD1 or TRBD2 (5 bases each). The V gene's germline CDR1 is MNHNS and CDR2 SASEGT. With 10 bases removed from V and 7 bases from J, the gap between germline ends came to 20 bases. The CDR3 consists of 14 residues. The CDR3 spells CAIPWGTLVNEQFF. DNA for the CDR3: TGTGCCATCCCCTGGGGGACGTTAGTTAATGAGCAGTTCTTC.

This chain connects TRBV13 to TRBJ1-3; D gene ambiguous. The ends were cut back, 5 bases at V and 8 bases at J, with 19 bases in the middle. The CDR3 consists of 15 residues. Germline CDR1 reads PRHDT; CDR2 reads FYEKMQ (reference sequence). DNA for the CDR3: TGTGCCAGCAGCCCTAGACCCAACTCCGTGGACACCATATATTTT. Translated: CASSPRPNSVDTIYF.

The chain couples TRBV30 to TRBJ1-6; D remains unclear. With 0 bases removed from V and 4 bases from J, the gap between germline ends came to 10 bases. Germline V lookup: CDR1 GTSNPN, CDR2 SVGIG (reference sequence). The CDR3 sequence is 15 residues long. The CDR3 region is CAWSVPRGYNSPLHF. The CDR3 nucleotides are TGTGCCTGGAGTGTACCTCGAGGGTATAATTCACCCCTCCACTTT.